These 27 T cell receptor beta chains originate from one sample sequenced in a study of radiotherapy plus CTLA-4 blockade in lung cancer. Clones were sequenced by immunoSEQ multiplex PCR, and TCRdb holds only the in-frame ones, with some missing. The sample shows more than 55,000 clones, about 80% of them seen only once. The material sequenced was peripheral blood, taken from a patient treated with radiotherapy plus ipilimumab. The receptors derive from a human donor with non-small cell lung cancer whose response to radiotherapy plus ipilimumab could not be evaluated.

J is TRBJ2-3 and V is TRBV6-6, with D possibly matching TRBD2 (5 bases). Germline CDR1 is MNHNY and CDR2 is SVGAGI (reference sequence). Trimming left V 0 bases short and J 1 base short, with 11 bases between. This CDR3 region has 16 residues. The CDR3 DNA reads as TGTGCCAGCAGTTACTCGATATATAGCGGCACAGATACGCAGTATTTT. It specifies CASSYSIYSGTDTQYF.

The chain is built from TRBV9 and TRBJ2-7; no firm D call. The CDR3 is 12 residues long. The V gene lost 1 base and the J gene lost 4 bases, with 6 bases spanning the gap. Looked up from germline, CDR1 is SGDLS and CDR2 is YYNGEE. Here the CDR3 DNA reads TGTGCCAGCAGCGTATCCAGATACGAGCAGTACTTC. Encoded protein: CASSVSRYEQYF.

The rearrangement joins TRBV18 to TRBJ1-1; tentative D call: TRBD1 (6 bases). V lost 2 bases, J lost 1 base, and 11 bases lay in between. CDR3 size: 15 residues. Looked up from germline, CDR1 is KGHSH and CDR2 is LQKENI. This CDR3 reads CASSPRGMGNTEAFF. In DNA form, the CDR3 reads TGTGCCAGCTCACCAAGGGGGATGGGGAACACTGAAGCTTTCTTT.

This chain links TRBV5-6 with TRBJ2-7, with 7 bases matching TRBD1. CDR3 length: 15 amino acids. J gave up 1 base and V 2 bases, and 6 bases lay outside the gene matches. Germline loops: CDR1 SGHDT, CDR2 YYEEEE. In DNA, the CDR3 is TGTGCCAGCAGCTTCGGTACAGGGGCGTCCTACGAGCAGTACTTC. Its protein product is CASSFGTGASYEQYF.

To note about this clone: A junction boundary mismatches the germline segment, possibly from a read error. This chain uses TRBV18 with TRBJ2-7; a weak D match, TRBD2 (5 bases). The CDR3 runs to 14 residues. Per the germline V gene, CDR1 is KGHSH and CDR2 is LQKENI. CDR3 nucleotides: TGTGCCAGCTCACCACGCCGTGGGGAGCGGCCCTTTTCTTTC. Translated, it gives CASSPRRGERPFSF.

The rearrangement joins TRBV20-1 to TRBJ1-1; D not certain. This CDR3 has 11 amino acids. Per the germline V gene, CDR1 is DFQATT and CDR2 is SNEGSKA (reference sequence). V lost 3 bases, J lost 1 base, and 3 bases lay in between. The CDR3 region has the DNA TGCAGTGCTAGGGCGAACACTGAAGCTTTCTTT. Translation gives CSARANTEAFF.

The chain couples TRBV5-1 to TRBJ2-5; no clear D. CDR1 is SGHRS and CDR2 is YFSETQ in the germline V gene. V was trimmed by 0 bases and J by 0 bases, leaving 9 bases between them. The CDR3 length is 15 residues. Here the CDR3 reads CASSLGWPYQETQYF. Here the CDR3 DNA reads TGCGCCAGCAGCTTGGGCTGGCCTTACCAAGAGACCCAGTACTTC.

The gene calls are TRBV7-2 and TRBJ2-3, with 8 bases aligning to TRBD1. The CDR3 has 15 residues. V lost 5 bases and J lost 3; bases outside the gene matches: 7. The germline CDR1 and CDR2 sequences are SGHTA and FQGNSA. The CDR3 here is CASSGFTGGTDTQYF. DNA for the CDR3: TGTGCCAGCAGCGGGTTCACAGGGGGGACAGATACGCAGTATTTT.

The chain recombines TRBV27 with TRBJ2-7, with D possibly being TRBD2 (5 bases). The V end lost 3 bases, the J end lost 3 bases, and 12 bases lay between the germline ends. Germline V gene data show CDR1 as MNHEY and CDR2 as SMNVEV (reference sequence). CDR3 length: 14 amino acids. The CDR3 is CASSLRAEVYEQYF. CDR3 coding DNA: TGTGCCAGCAGTTTGAGGGCCGAAGTCTACGAGCAGTACTTC.

This clone occurred a few times. The J gene is TRBJ2-1, the V gene TRBV6-6; D is undetermined. V lost 6 bases and J lost 1, with 4 bases in between. The CDR3 loop spans 12 amino acids. CDR1 is MNHNY and CDR2 is SVGAGI in the germline V gene (reference sequence). Written as DNA, the CDR3 is TGTGCCAGCAGACAGTCCTACAATGAGCAGTTCTTC. Its protein is CASRQSYNEQFF.

The rearrangement links TRBV28 to TRBJ1-1; D is ambiguous. The CDR3 is made up of 11 amino acids. In germline, CDR1 is MDHEN, CDR2 SYDVKM. V lost 5 bases to trimming and J lost 5 bases, with 6 bases between them. CDR3 nucleotide sequence: TGTGCCAGCAGTGAGTATACTGAAGCTTTCTTT. It is translated as CASSEYTEAFF.

The genes are TRBV25-1 and TRBJ2-1; TRBD1 is a possible D gene (8 bases). The V gene's germline CDR1 is MGHDK and CDR2 SYGVNS. This CDR3 has 14 residues. Between the trimmed V and J ends, which lost 9 bases and 8 bases, there was a span of 20 bases. CDR3: CASTGTTQGDEQFF. The CDR3 DNA sequence: TGTGCCAGTACCGGGACTACACAGGGGGATGAGCAGTTCTTC. The full variable domain, with the rest looked up from reference TRBV25-1 and TRBJ2-1, is EADIYQTPRYLVIGTGKKITLECSQTMGHDKMYWYQQDPGMELHLIHYSYGVNSTEKGDLSSESTVSRIRTEHFPLTLESARPSHTSQYLCASTGTTQGDEQFFGPGTRLTVL.

The chain has TRBV18 and TRBJ2-1; 11 positions agree with TRBD1. Per the germline V gene, CDR1 is KGHSH and CDR2 is LQKENI. This CDR3 has 15 residues. V dropped 6 bases and J dropped 6; count of bases not matched to a gene: 7. The CDR3 DNA reads TGTGCCAGCTCCCTCGGACAGGGGGCCGTCAATGAGCAGTTCTTC. This gives the protein CASSLGQGAVNEQFF.

This chain links TRBV27 with TRBJ2-1; D gene ambiguous. CDR3 size: 16 residues. Germline CDR1 reads MNHEY; CDR2 reads SMNVEV (reference sequence). Trimming left V 3 bases short and J 0 bases short, with 12 bases between. CDR3 in amino acids: CASSFRVQSSYNEQFF. The CDR3 DNA reads as TGTGCCAGCAGTTTCCGGGTCCAGAGCTCCTACAATGAGCAGTTCTTC.

The V call is TRBV27, the J call TRBJ2-4, with TRBD1 matching 7 bases. V lost 4 bases, J lost 1 base, and 13 bases stayed unmatched. CDR1 is MNHEY, CDR2 SMNVEV, per germline (reference sequence). This CDR3 has 18 residues. The CDR3 region is CASSSFDREVGAKNIQYF. CDR3 sequence (DNA): TGTGCCAGCAGTTCATTCGACAGGGAAGTGGGGGCCAAAAACATTCAGTACTTC.

The rearrangement uses TRBV7-2 and TRBJ1-4; 11 bases agree with TRBD1. The CDR3 contains 15 residues. Unmatched junction bases numbered 9, after V lost 1 base and J lost 14 bases. In germline, CDR1 is SGHTA, CDR2 FQGNSA. CDR3 region: CASSLGGTGGAGLFF. CDR3 DNA: TGTGCCAGCAGCTTAGGAGGGACAGGGGGAGCGGGGCTGTTTTTT.

The CDR3 spells CASSVTGPGELFF. CDR3 nucleotide sequence: TGTGCCAGCAGCGTAACAGGGCCCGGGGAGCTGTTTTTT. This chain connects TRBV11-2 to TRBJ2-2; D might be TRBD1 (6 bases). Trimming took 5 bases from V and 6 from J, leaving 10 bases between them. The CDR3 has 13 amino acids. Germline V gives CDR1 SGHAT, CDR2 FQNNGV.

CDR3 loop: CAWREGGTEAFF. The DNA of the CDR3 is TGTGCCTGGAGGGAAGGGGGCACTGAAGCTTTCTTT. V usage is TRBV30 and J usage is TRBJ1-1; maybe TRBD1 (6 bases). Germline CDR1 reads GTSNPN; CDR2 reads SVGIG (reference sequence). V was clipped by 3 bases and J by 4 bases, with 9 bases between them. The CDR3 loop spans 12 amino acids.

The CDR3 DNA sequence: TGTGCCAGCAGCTTAGCAGGGGGAGGTGTGGATACGCAGTATTTT. It is translated as CASSLAGGGVDTQYF. The rearrangement joins TRBV5-6 to TRBJ2-3, with TRBD1 as a possible D gene (7 bases). This CDR3 is built from 15 residues. Germline CDR1 is SGHDT and CDR2 is YYEEEE. V lost 2 bases and J lost 6, with 16 bases in between.

The V gene is TRBV5-5, the J gene TRBJ1-1, with 8 bases fitting TRBD1. Germline values: CDR1 SGHKS, CDR2 YYEKEE (reference sequence). This CDR3 spans 13 amino acids. The J segment lost 10 bases and the V segment lost 1 base, leaving 6 bases of the junction unmatched. The CDR3 region has the DNA TGTGCCAGCAGCTTGCCAGGGGGCAGTGGAGCTTTCTTT. Amino acids: CASSLPGGSGAFF.

This clone was seen once. V is TRBV7-2 and J is TRBJ2-7; 11 nucleotides match TRBD2. In germline, CDR1 is SGHTA, CDR2 FQGNSA. Trimming removed 5 bases from V and 4 bases from J; junction bases left unmatched: 4. The CDR3 has 14 residues. The CDR3 spells CASSQGLAAYEQYF. CDR3 in DNA: TGTGCCAGCAGCCAGGGACTAGCGGCTTACGAGCAGTACTTC.

This chain connects TRBV14 to TRBJ2-1, with D hard to call. Germline CDR1 SGHDN, CDR2 FVKESK. V was pared by 4 bases and J by 0 bases, with 7 bases between. CDR3 length: 14 residues. CDR3: CASSRADSYNEQFF. Here the CDR3 DNA reads TGTGCCAGCAGCCGGGCAGACTCCTACAATGAGCAGTTCTTC.

This clone was recorded a few times. Possible read error: a much larger clone is one base away. This specimen includes other DNA sequences encoding the same CDR3. This chain connects TRBV27 to TRBJ2-1; perhaps TRBD1 as D (6 bases). Germline-derived CDR1 and CDR2 are MNHEY and SMNVEV (reference sequence). Between the trimmed V and J ends, which lost 6 bases and 6 bases, there was a span of 9 bases. The CDR3 has 12 amino acids. CDR3 sequence: CASRQGTNEQFF. CDR3 DNA: TGTGCCAGCAGGCAGGGGACCAATGAGCAGTTCTTC.

This chain's CDR3 is CAGDRSLEAFF. CDR3 DNA sequence: TGTGCCGGCGACAGGAGTCTAGAAGCTTTCTTT. The chain carries TRBV6-1 and TRBJ1-1; D possibly corresponds to TRBD1 (6 bases). The CDR3 is made up of 11 amino acids. V was cut by 11 bases and J by 8 bases, with 15 bases left in between. Germline V gene data show CDR1 as MNHNS and CDR2 as SASEGT.

The chain recombines TRBV18 with TRBJ2-6; 10 nucleotides agree with TRBD1. The J segment lost 1 base and the V segment lost 4 bases, leaving 4 bases of the junction unmatched. This CDR3 is 17 amino acids long. The V gene's germline CDR1 is KGHSH and CDR2 LQKENI. The CDR3 protein is CASSLRTGGSGANVLTF. The CDR3 nucleotides are TGTGCCAGCTCACTAAGGACAGGGGGGTCTGGGGCCAACGTCCTGACTTTC.

The rearrangement joins TRBV18 to TRBJ1-2, with TRBD1 matching over 9 bases. Germline trimming cut 3 bases from V and 4 bases from J; bases unmatched to any gene: 3. The CDR3 runs to 14 residues. Germline CDR1 is KGHSH and CDR2 is LQKENI. The CDR3 loop reads CASSPGTGSYGYTF. CDR3 in DNA: TGTGCCAGCTCACCCGGGACAGGGAGCTATGGCTACACCTTC.

This rearrangement joins TRBV7-9 to TRBJ2-5; unclear D gene. This CDR3 is 15 amino acids long. Looked up from germline, CDR1 is SEHNR and CDR2 is FQNEAQ (reference sequence). Trimming stripped 1 base from V and 1 base from J, with 10 bases between. CDR3: CASSLDPRSQETQYF. In DNA form, the CDR3 reads TGTGCCAGCAGCTTAGATCCCCGGTCCCAAGAGACCCAGTACTTC.